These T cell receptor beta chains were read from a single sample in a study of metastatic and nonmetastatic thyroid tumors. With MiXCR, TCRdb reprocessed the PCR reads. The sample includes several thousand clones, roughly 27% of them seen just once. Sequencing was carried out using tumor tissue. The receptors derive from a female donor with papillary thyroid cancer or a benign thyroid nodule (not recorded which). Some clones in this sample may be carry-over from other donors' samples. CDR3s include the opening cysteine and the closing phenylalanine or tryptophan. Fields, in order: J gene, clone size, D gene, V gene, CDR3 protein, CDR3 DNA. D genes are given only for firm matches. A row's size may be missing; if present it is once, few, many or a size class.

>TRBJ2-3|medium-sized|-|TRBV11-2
CASSVWRSATDTQYF
TGTGCCAGCAGCGTCTGGCGCAGCGCCACAGATACGCAGTATTTT
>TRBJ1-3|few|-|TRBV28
CASGVCPYSGNTIYF
TGTGCCAGCGGGGTATGCCCATACTCTGGAAACACCATATATTTT
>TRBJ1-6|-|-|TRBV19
CASSQEAGTDNSPLHF
TGTGCCAGTAGTCAGGAGGCCGGGACCGATAATTCACCCCTACACTTT
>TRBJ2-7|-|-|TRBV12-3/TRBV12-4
CASRPEAYEQYF
TGTGCCAGCAGACCCGAGGCCTACGAGCAGTACTTC
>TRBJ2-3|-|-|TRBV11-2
CASSVLPGLRDTQYF
TGTGCCAGCAGCGTACTACCGGGACTGAGGGATACGCAGTATTTT
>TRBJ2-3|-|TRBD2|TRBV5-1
CASRRRAGSTDTQYF
TGCGCCAGTAGGCGGAGAGCGGGGAGCACAGATACGCAGTATTTT
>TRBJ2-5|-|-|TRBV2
CASSGRQQETQYF
TGTGCCAGCAGTGGACGTCAGCAGGAGACCCAGTACTTC
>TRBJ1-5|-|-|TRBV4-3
CASSQDSGRGQPQHF
TGCGCCAGCAGCCAAGATTCAGGGAGGGGACAGCCCCAGCATTTT
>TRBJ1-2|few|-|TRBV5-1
CASSLEGQGTGYTF
TGCGCCAGCAGCTTGGAGGGCCAAGGGACGGGCTACACCTTC
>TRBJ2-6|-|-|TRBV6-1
CASGSLQGNSGANVLTF
TGTGCCAGCGGGTCCCTACAAGGAAACTCTGGGGCCAACGTCCTGACTTTC
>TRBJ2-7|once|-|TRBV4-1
CASSPHSRDPLYEQYF
TGCGCCAGCAGCCCCCATTCCCGGGACCCCCTCTACGAGCAGTACTTC
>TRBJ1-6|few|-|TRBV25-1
CASSEGGDASPLHF
TGTGCCAGCAGTGAAGGCGGGGATGCGTCACCCCTCCACTTT
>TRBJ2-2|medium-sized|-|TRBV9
CASSVDGGTGELFF
TGTGCCAGCAGCGTAGATGGAGGAACCGGGGAGCTGTTTTTT
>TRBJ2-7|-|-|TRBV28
CASSISALCQPPAYEQYF
-
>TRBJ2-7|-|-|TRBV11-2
CASSSEGFRQYF
TGTGCCAGCAGCTCCGAGGGCTTTAGGCAGTACTTC
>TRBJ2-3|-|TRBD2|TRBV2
CASSEMNPTSGASRDTQYF
TGTGCCAGCAGTGAAATGAACCCGACTAGCGGGGCCTCGCGGGATACGCAGTATTTT
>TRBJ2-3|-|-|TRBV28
CASISMDTQYF
TGTGCCAGCATATCTATGGATACGCAGTATTTT
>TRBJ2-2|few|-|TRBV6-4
CASSEANTGELSF
TGTGCCAGCAGTGAAGCGAACACAGGTGAGCTGTCTTTT
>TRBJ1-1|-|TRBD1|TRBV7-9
CASSLITGGTEAFF
TGTGCCAGCAGCTTGATCACAGGGGGCACTGAAGCTTTCTTT
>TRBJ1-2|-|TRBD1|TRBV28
CASRQDRVNYGYTF
TGTGCCAGCAGACAAGACAGGGTCAACTATGGCTACACCTTC
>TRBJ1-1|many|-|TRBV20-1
CSAAPGYDTEAFF
TGCAGTGCGGCCCCAGGGTATGACACTGAAGCTTTCTTT
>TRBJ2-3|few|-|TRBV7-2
CASSSYLRTDTQYF
TGTGCCAGCAGCTCCTATCTTCGCACAGATACGCAGTATTTT
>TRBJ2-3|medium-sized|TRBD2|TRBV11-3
CASSGGTSGGPITQYF
TGTGCCAGCAGCGGCGGGACTAGCGGGGGCCCAATCACGCAGTATTTT
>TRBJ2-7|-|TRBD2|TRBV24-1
CATSDLPLGVLAGGPYEQYF
TGTGCCACCAGTGATTTACCCCTTGGGGTCCTAGCGGGAGGTCCCTACGAGCAGTACTTC
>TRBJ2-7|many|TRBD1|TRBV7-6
CASSRDRGVNEQYF
TGTGCCAGCAGCCGGGACAGGGGTGTAAACGAGCAGTACTTC
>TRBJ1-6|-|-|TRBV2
CASKGGLLGSPLHF
TGTGCCAGCAAAGGTGGCCTCCTAGGTTCACCCCTCCACTTT
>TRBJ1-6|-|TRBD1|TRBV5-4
CASRPDRVSLKNSPLHF
TGTGCCAGCAGACCCGACAGGGTTTCACTTAAGAATTCACCCCTCCACTTT
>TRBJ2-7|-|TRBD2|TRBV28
CPRRNPAGEGYDQYF
TGTCCCAGGAGAAACCCAGCGGGAGAAGGCTACGATCAGTACTTC
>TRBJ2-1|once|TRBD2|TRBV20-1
CSARPPAGGGRGSYNEQFF
TGCAGTGCTAGACCCCCAGCGGGGGGCGGTCGGGGATCCTACAATGAGCAGTTCTTC
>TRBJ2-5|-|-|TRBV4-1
CASSQPTLTIGRVNRETQCF
TGCGCCAGCAGCCAACCAACCCTGACTATCGGGAGAGTGAACCGGGAGACCCAGTGCTTC
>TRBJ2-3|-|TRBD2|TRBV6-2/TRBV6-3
CASNGRSGTFCDTQYF
TGTGCCAGCAATGGACGTAGCGGGACTTTTTGCGATACGCAGTATTTT
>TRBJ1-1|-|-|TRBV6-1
CASSVGSGANTEAFF
TGTGCCAGCAGTGTGGGTTCTGGGGCTAACACTGAAGCTTTCTTT
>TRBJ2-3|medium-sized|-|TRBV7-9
CASSSQLTDTQYF
TGTGCCAGCAGCTCCCAACTCACAGATACGCAGTATTTT
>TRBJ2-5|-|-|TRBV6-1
CASSEHGARETQYF
TGTGCCAGCAGTGAACATGGGGCTCGAGAGACCCAGTACTTC
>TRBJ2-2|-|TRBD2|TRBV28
CASSLTAGGIYTGELFF
TGTGCCAGCAGTTTAACAGCGGGAGGAATATACACCGGGGAGCTGTTTTTT
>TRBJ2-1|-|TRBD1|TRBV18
CASSPHPDGQGQFF
TGTGCCAGCTCACCGCACCCCGATGGACAGGGGCAGTTCTTC